This T cell receptor beta chain was profiled in a study of T cell repertoires in cytomegalovirus infection. On the study more broadly: An indication of both CMV infection and matching HLA type came from public TCR beta signatures.

TCRdb re-called the reads with MiXCR, one entry per CDR3 protein. The sample comprises 350,000 to 550,000 distinct CDR3 sequences, 31% of which are singletons, and roughly 13% rests with the top ten. Germline V gene lookup returns CDR1 SNHLY and CDR2 FYNNEI. This CDR3 comprises 16 residues. J was trimmed by 5 bases and V by 4 bases; bases with no gene match: 11. Study findings and constraints: Frequencies of public TCR beta families were cumulated, and this identified carriers of CMV plus the relevant HLA. Dominating the ex vivo response were HLA-C-restricted CMV-specific TCR beta clonotypes.

This clonotype was detected a few times. Its target is unknown. The genes are TRBV2 and TRBJ1-1, with TRBD1 identical over 9 bases. The sequencing input was PBMCs. The source is a human donor in good health (CMV status not recorded). Some clones in this sample may be carry-over from other donors' samples. In nucleotides, the CDR3 is TGTGCCAGCAGTGCTGACAGGGGGGTGATGTTGACTGAAGCTTTCTTT. Encoded protein: CASSADRGVMLTEAFF.